Below, one TCR beta chain is given with its context. This entry is derived from a study of CD8 T cells in Susac syndrome. Random hexamers primed reverse transcription of about 0.45 to 1 ug RNA. TCRdb fed the immunoSEQ multiplex PCR reads into MiXCR, producing one record per CDR3 protein. In the table there are 400,000 to 550,000 distinct CDR3 sequences, around 85% of which are singletons. V lost 2 bases and J 0 bases, leaving 5 bases between the germline ends. In germline, CDR1 is MNHEY, CDR2 SVGAGI. The CDR3 covers 14 residues. Relapsing-remitting disease, either stable or active, was present in the multiple sclerosis controls, who were treatment-naive patients.

The clonotype originates from a human donor with multiple sclerosis. The sample taken for sequencing was CD8+ T cells from PBMCs. V is TRBV6-5 and J is TRBJ1-3; D not resolved. The CDR3 region has the DNA TGTGCCAGCAGTTACGTAGGCTCTGGAAACACCATATATTTT. This encodes CASSYVGSGNTIYF.